This T cell receptor beta chain was sequenced in a study of graft-versus-host responses after intestinal transplantation. Study overall: The study gave all recipients anti-thymocyte globulin induction, then tacrolimus and steroids for about 3 years.

Germline CDR1 is MNHEY and CDR2 is SMNVEV (reference sequence). The CDR3 has 16 residues. V was clipped by 6 bases and J by 7 bases, with 21 bases between them. Notes on the study in general: Graft-donor T cell macrochimerism in patients accompanied high graft-versus-host to host-versus-graft clonal ratios in allografts.

Profiled with immunoSEQ multiplex PCR; TCRdb holds only in-frame clones, not every one. Seen here are about 73,000 clones, almost 90% observed once, and the top ten hold roughly 4%. As for this clone: The antigen is unknown.

This clonotype was obtained from a human donor who was the organ donor for an intestinal transplant. The sequences come from unstimulated CD8+ T cells sorted from spleen or lymph node cells, collected before transplant. This rearrangement joins TRBV27 to TRBJ2-2, with D perhaps matching TRBD2 (6 bases). As DNA, the CDR3 is TGTGCCAGCAGGATGACAGTAGGCGGGGCAAGCGGGGAGCTGTTTTTT. Its protein product is CASRMTVGGASGELFF.